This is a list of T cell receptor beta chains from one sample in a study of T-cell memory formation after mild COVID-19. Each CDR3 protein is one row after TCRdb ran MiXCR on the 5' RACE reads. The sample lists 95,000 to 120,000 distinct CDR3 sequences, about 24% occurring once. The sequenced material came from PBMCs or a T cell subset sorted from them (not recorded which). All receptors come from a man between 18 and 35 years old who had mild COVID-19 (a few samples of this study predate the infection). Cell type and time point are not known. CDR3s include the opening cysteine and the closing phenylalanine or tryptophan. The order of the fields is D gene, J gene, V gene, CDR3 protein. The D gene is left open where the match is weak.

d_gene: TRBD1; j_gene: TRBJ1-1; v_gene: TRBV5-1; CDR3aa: CASSSGQGLSEAFF
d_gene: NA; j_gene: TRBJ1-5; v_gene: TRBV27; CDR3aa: CASSPGGIPVEPQHF
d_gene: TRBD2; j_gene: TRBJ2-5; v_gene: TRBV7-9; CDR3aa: CASSTSALAEETQYF
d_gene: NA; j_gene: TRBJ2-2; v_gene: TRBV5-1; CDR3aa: CASSLASGATGELFF
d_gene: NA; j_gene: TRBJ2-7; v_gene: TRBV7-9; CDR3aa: CASSWGAQGDEQYF
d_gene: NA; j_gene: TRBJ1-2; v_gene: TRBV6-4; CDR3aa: CASSATGYYGYTF
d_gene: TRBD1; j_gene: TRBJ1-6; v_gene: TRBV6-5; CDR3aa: CASRLGTVNSPLHF
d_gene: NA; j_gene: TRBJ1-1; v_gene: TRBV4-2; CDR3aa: CASSQGISDAGAFF
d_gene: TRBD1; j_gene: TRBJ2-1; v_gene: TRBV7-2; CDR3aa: CASSHRGSLRNEQFF
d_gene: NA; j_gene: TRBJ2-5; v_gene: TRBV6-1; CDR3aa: CASSEWGWQETQYF
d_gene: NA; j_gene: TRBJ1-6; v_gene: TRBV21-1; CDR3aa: CASSKGQGNSPLHF
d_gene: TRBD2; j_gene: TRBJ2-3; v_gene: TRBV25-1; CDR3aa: CASSGLAGTDTQYF
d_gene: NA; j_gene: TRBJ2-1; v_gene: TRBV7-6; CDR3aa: CASSLAPSTGPNEQFF
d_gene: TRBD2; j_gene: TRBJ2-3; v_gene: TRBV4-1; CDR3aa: CASSWGAGGADTQYF
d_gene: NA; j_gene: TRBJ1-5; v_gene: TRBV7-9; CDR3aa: CASEMTGLNQPQHF
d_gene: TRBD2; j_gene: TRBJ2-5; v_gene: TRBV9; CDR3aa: CASGRGALQETQYF